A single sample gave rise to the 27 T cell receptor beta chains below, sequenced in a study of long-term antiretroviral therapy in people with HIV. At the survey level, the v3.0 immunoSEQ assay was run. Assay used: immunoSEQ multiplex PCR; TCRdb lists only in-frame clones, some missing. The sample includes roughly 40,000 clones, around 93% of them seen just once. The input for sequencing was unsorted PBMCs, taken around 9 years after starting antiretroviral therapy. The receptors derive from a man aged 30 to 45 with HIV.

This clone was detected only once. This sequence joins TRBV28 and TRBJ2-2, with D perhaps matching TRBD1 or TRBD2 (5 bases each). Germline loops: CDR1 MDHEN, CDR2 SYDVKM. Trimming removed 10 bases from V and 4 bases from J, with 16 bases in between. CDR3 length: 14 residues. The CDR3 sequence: CATLSGTLTGELFF. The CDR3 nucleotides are TGTGCCACCCTCTCGGGGACCCTCACCGGGGAGCTGTTTTTT. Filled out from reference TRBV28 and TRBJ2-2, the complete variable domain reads DVKVTQSSRYLVKRTGEKVFLECVQDMDHENMFWYRQDPGLGLRLIYFSYDVKMKEKGDIPEGYSVSREKKERFSLILESASTNQTSMYLCATLSGTLTGELFFGEGSRLTVL.

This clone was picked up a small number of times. The CDR3 DNA sequence: TGTGCCAGCAGTGAGGGCCGTGCCTACGAGCAGTACGTC. This translates into CASSEGRAYEQYV. The chain combines TRBV2 with TRBJ2-7; D is uncertain. V lost 3 bases and J lost 2, with 8 bases in between. The CDR3 runs 13 residues. Germline assignment: CDR1 SNHLY and CDR2 FYNNEI.

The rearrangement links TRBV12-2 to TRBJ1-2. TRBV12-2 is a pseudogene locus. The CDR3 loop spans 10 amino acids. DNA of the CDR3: TGTGCAAGTCGCCACAGAGGCAACCTTTTC. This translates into CASRHRGNLF.

The DNA of the CDR3 is TGCGCCAGCAGTCACCAAGACAGTCCTTACTCGAGGGATGGCTACACCTTC. Protein: CASSHQDSPYSRDGYTF. This chain uses TRBV23-1 with TRBJ1-2; D is perhaps TRBD1 (5 bases). TRBV23-1 is placed among ORFs of uncertain function. The V end lost 3 bases, the J end lost 6 bases, and 23 bases lay between the germline ends. The CDR3 runs 17 residues.

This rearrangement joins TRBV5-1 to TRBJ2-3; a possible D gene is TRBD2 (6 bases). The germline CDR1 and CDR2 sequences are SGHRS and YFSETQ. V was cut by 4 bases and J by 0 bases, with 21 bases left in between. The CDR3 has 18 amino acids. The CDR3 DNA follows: TGCGCCAGCAGCCCGCATGGGGACCGGGACTCCAGCACAGATACGCAGTATTTT. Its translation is CASSPHGDRDSSTDTQYF. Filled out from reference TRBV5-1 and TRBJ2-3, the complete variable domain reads KAGVTQTPRYLIKTRGQQVTLSCSPISGHRSVSWYQQTPGQGLQFLFEYFSETQRNKGNFPGRFSGRQFSNSRSEMNVSTLELGDSALYLCASSPHGDRDSSTDTQYFGPGTRLTVL.

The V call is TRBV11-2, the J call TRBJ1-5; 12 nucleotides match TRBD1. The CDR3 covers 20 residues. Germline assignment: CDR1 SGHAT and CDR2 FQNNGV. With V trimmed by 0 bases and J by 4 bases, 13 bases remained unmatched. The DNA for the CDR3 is TGTGCCAGCAGCTTAGATTTCAGGGGGACAGGGGGCCCTCAGAATCAGCCCCAGCATTTT. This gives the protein CASSLDFRGTGGPQNQPQHF.

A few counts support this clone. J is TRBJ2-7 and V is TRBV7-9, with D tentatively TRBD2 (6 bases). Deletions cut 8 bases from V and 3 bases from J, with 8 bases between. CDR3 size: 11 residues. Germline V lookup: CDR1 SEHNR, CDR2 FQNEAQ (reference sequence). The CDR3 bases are TGTGCCAGCGGGGGACTCTACGAGCAGTACTTC. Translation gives CASGGLYEQYF. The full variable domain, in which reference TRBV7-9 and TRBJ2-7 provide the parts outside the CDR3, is DTGVSQNPRHKITKRGQNVTFRCDPISEHNRLYWYRQTLGQGPEFLTYFQNEAQLEKSRLLSDRFSAERPKGSFSTLEIQRTEQGDSAMYLCASGGLYEQYFGPGTRLTVT.

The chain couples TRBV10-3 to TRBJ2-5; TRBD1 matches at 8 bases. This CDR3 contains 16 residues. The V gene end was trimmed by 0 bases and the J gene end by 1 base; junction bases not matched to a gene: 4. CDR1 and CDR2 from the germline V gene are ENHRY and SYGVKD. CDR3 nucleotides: TGTGCCATCAGTGAGTCGAGCAGGGGGCCCCAAGAGACCCAGTACTTC. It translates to CAISESSRGPQETQYF.

For the CDR3, the DNA is TGTGCCAGCAGCTTAGCGGTAAGTTGGCAGTTCTTC. Residues: CASSLAVSWQFF. This chain connects TRBV7-2 to TRBJ2-1, with D uncertain. V lost 0 bases and J lost 12, with 9 bases in between. This CDR3 is built from 12 residues. Germline V CDR1 and CDR2: SGHTA, FQGNSA.

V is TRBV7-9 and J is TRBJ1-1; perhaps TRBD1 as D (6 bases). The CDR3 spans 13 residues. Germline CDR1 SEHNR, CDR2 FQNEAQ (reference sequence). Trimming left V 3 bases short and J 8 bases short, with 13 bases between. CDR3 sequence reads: CASSFGTNFEAFF. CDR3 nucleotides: TGTGCCAGCAGCTTTGGGACAAACTTCGAAGCTTTCTTT.

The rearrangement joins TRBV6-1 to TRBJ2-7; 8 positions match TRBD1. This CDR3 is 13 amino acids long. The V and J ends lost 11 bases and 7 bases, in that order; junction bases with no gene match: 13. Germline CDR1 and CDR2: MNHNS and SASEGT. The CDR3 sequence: CAAGTGGSIEQYV. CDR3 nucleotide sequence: TGTGCCGCCGGGACAGGCGGATCAATTGAGCAGTACGTC.

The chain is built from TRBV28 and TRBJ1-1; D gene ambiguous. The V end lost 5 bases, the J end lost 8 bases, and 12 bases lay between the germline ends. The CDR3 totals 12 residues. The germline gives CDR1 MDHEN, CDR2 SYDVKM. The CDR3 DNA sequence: TGTGCCAGCAGTACCCCGGGTGTCGAAGCTTTCTTT. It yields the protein CASSTPGVEAFF. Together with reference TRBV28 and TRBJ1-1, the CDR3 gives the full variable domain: DVKVTQSSRYLVKRTGEKVFLECVQDMDHENMFWYRQDPGLGLRLIYFSYDVKMKEKGDIPEGYSVSREKKERFSLILESASTNQTSMYLCASSTPGVEAFFGQGTRLTVV.

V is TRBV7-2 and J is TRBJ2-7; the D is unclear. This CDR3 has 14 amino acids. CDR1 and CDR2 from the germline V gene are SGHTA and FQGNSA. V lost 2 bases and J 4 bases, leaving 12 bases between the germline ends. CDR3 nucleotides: TGTGCCAGCAGCTTAAATGCCCGAGGATACGAGCAGTACGTC. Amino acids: CASSLNARGYEQYV.

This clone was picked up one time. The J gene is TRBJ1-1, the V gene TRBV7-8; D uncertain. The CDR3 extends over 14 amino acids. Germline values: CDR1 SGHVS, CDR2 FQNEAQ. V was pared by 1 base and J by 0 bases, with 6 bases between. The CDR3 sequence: CASSLDRMNTEAFF. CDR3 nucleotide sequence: TGTGCCAGCAGCTTAGATAGAATGAACACTGAAGCTTTCTTT.

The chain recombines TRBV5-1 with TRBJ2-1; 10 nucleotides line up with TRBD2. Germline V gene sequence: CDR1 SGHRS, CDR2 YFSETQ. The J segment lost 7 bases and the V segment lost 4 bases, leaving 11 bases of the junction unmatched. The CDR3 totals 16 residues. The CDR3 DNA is TGCGCCAGCAGCCCCTCGGGAGCGGGGGGGCGGAATGAGCAGTTCTTC. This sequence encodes CASSPSGAGGRNEQFF.

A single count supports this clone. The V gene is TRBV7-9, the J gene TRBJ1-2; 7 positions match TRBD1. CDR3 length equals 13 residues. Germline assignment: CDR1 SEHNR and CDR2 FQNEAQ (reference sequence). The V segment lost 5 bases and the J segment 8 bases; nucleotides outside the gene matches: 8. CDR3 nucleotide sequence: TGTGCCAGCAGCCAAGAACAGGGGCGCGGCTACACCTTC. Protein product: CASSQEQGRGYTF.

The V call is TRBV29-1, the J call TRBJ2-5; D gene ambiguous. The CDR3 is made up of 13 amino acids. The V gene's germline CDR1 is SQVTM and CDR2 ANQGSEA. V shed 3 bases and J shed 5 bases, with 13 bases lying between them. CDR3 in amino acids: CSVEKAGWETQYF. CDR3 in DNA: TGCAGCGTTGAGAAAGCAGGCTGGGAGACCCAGTACTTC.

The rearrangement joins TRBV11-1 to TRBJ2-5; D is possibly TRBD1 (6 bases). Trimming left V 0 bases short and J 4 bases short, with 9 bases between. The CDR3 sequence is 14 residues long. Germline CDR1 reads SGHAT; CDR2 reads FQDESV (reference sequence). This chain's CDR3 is CASSLAVRGETQYF. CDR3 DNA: TGTGCCAGCAGCTTAGCCGTCAGGGGAGAGACCCAGTACTTC.

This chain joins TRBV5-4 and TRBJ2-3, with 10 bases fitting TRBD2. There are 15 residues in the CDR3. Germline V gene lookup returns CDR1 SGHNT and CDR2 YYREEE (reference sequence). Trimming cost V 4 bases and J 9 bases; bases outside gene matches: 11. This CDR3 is CASSNAQRGGETQYF. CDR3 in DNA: TGTGCCAGCAGCAACGCCCAGCGGGGGGGTGAGACGCAGTATTTT.

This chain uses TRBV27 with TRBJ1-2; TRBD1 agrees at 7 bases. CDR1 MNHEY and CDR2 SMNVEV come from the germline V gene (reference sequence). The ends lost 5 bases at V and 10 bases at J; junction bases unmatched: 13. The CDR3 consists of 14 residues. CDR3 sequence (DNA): TGTGCCAGCAGTCCGATAGCTACCGGGACAGTCTACACCTTC. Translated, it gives CASSPIATGTVYTF.

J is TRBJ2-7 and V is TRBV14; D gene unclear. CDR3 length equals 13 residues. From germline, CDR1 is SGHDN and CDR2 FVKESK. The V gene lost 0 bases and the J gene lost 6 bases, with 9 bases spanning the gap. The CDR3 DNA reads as TGTGCCAGCAGCCAAGATTTGCAGGCCGAGCAGTACTTC. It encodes CASSQDLQAEQYF.

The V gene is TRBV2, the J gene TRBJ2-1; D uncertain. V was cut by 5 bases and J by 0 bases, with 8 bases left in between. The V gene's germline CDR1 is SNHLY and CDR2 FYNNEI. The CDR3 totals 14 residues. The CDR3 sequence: CASSKLRSYNEQFF. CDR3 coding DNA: TGTGCCAGCAGTAAGCTCCGCTCCTACAATGAGCAGTTCTTC.

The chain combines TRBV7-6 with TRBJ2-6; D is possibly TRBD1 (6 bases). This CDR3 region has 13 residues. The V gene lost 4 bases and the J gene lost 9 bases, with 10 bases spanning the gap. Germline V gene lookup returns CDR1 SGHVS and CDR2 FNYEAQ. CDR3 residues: CASSSGQFNVLTF. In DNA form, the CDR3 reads TGTGCCAGCAGCTCCGGACAGTTCAACGTCCTGACTTTC.

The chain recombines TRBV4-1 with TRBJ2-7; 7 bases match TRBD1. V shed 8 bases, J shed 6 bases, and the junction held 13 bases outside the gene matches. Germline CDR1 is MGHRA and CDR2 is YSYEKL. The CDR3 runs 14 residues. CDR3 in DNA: TGCGCCAGCTCTGGGGCAGGGGGATACGGCGAGCAGTACTTC. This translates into CASSGAGGYGEQYF.

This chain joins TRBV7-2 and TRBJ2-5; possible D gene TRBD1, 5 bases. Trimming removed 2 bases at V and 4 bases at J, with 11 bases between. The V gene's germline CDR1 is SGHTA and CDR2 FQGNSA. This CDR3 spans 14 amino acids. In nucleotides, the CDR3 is TGTGCCAGCAGCTTACTCACAGGATCAGAGACCCAGTACTTC. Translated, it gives CASSLLTGSETQYF. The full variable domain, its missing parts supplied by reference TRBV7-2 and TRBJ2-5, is GAGVSQSPSNKVTEKGKDVELRCDPISGHTALYWYRQSLGQGLEFLIYFQGNSAPDKSGLPSDRFSAERTGGSVSTLTIQRTQQEDSAVYLCASSLLTGSETQYFGPGTRLLVL.

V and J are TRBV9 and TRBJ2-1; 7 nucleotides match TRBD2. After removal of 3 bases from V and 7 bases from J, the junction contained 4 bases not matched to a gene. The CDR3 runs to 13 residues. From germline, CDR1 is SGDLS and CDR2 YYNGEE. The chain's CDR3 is CASSAHSGNEQFF. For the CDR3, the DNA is TGTGCCAGCAGCGCCCATAGCGGGAATGAGCAGTTCTTC.

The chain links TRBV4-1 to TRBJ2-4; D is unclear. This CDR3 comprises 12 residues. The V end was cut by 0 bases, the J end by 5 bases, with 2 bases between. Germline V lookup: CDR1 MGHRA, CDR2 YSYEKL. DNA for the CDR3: TGCGCCAGCAGCCAAGAAGAAAACATTCAGTACTTC. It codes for CASSQEENIQYF.